The rows below give T cell receptor beta chains drawn from one sample of a study of T cell responses to AZD1222 COVID-19 vaccine. Sequenced by immunoSEQ multiplex PCR; TCRdb stores in-frame clones only, minus some. The sample contains some 130,000 clones, approximately 91% of which appear only once. This specimen consisted of peripheral blood, obtained 28 days after the second AZD1222 dose. These receptors were taken from an adult who received the AZD1222 COVID-19 vaccine. The CDR3 runs from the conserved cysteine through the conserved F or W. D genes are given only for firm matches. Not every row has a clone size; where given, it reads once, few, many or a size class.

TGCGCCAGCAGCCCTTCGCCGGGGTTGCAAGAGACCCAGTACTTC	CASSPSPGLQETQYF	NA	NA	TRBV5-1	TRBJ2-5
TGTGCCAGCAGCCAACGGTCTGAGGTCGGGGAGCTGTTTTTT	CASSQRSEVGELFF	NA	NA	TRBV4-2	TRBJ2-2
TGTGCCAGCAGCCAAGATCCGGGACAGGGTTTCGAAAAACTGTTTTTT	CASSQDPGQGFEKLFF	NA	TRBD1	TRBV4-2	TRBJ1-4
TGTGCCTGGAGTGTTCTGGGCCTCGAGCAGTACTTC	CAWSVLGLEQYF	NA	NA	TRBV30	TRBJ2-7
TGCGCCAGCAGCTTGGGAGCGGGATTGCTTAACAATGAGCAGTTCTTC	CASSLGAGLLNNEQFF	NA	TRBD2	TRBV5-1	TRBJ2-1
TGCGCCAGCAGCTTCGGGTCGGGGGGCCGAGATACGCAGTATTTT	CASSFGSGGRDTQYF	NA	NA	TRBV5-1	TRBJ2-3
TGTGCCAGCAGCTTAGTAGCGGGGGGCCAAGAGACCCAGTACTTC	CASSLVAGGQETQYF	NA	TRBD2	TRBV7-9	TRBJ2-5
TGTGCCAGCAGGGGGGGTGGTCGGGAGACCCAGTACTTC	CASRGGGRETQYF	NA	NA	TRBV5-4	TRBJ2-5
TGTGCCAGCAGCTGGGGACTAGCGAACACCGGGGAGCTGTTTTTT	CASSWGLANTGELFF	NA	TRBD2	TRBV9	TRBJ2-2
TGTGCCAGCAGTTTATCGAGGAGGGGAGTTGATTCACCCCTCCACTTT	CASSLSRRGVDSPLHF	NA	NA	TRBV27	TRBJ1-6
TGTGCCAGGACCCCAGCGGGAGGAACGACTACAGATACGCAGTATTTT	CARTPAGGTTTDTQYF	NA	TRBD2	TRBV6-4	TRBJ2-3
TGTGCCAGCAGCTGGGCCTCGAACACTGAAGCTTTCTTT	CASSWASNTEAFF	NA	NA	TRBV12-3/TRBV12-4	TRBJ1-1
TGTGCCAGTAGTATCGCGTCCCCTAGCAATCAGCCCCAGCATTTT	CASSIASPSNQPQHF	NA	NA	TRBV19	TRBJ1-5
TGCGCCAGCAGCTCCGGACAGGGCGACACCGGGGAGCTGTTTTTT	CASSSGQGDTGELFF	NA	TRBD1	TRBV5-1	TRBJ2-2
TGTGCCAGCAGTTACTCGAGGCAAGAGCAGTTCTTC	CASSYSRQEQFF	NA	NA	TRBV6-5	TRBJ2-1
TGTGCCAGCAGTGACAGGGCCTTTTCCTCCGGGGAGCTGTTTTTT	CASSDRAFSSGELFF	NA	NA	TRBV2	TRBJ2-2
TGTGCCAGCAGCGCTCTTAAGCGCGGGATATACGAGCAGTACTTC	CASSALKRGIYEQYF	NA	NA	TRBV3-1/TRBV3-2	TRBJ2-7
TGTGCCAGCAGCCAAGATGGGTCGGAGCCCCAGCATTTT	CASSQDGSEPQHF	NA	NA	TRBV3-1/TRBV3-2	TRBJ1-5
TGTGCCAGCACGCCCGGACAGGGGCCGATCGGCTACACCTTC	CASTPGQGPIGYTF	NA	TRBD1	TRBV3-1/TRBV3-2	TRBJ1-2
TGTGCCAGCAGCTTGGGGACGGGGACCACTGAAGCTTTCTTT	CASSLGTGTTEAFF	once	NA	TRBV7-9	TRBJ1-1
TGTGCCAGCTCACCGTTGAGAGGCAATCAGCCCCAGCATTTT	CASSPLRGNQPQHF	NA	NA	TRBV18	TRBJ1-5
TGTGCCACCAGTGATTTTAATTACGAGCAGTACTTC	CATSDFNYEQYF	once	NA	TRBV24-1	TRBJ2-7
TGTGCCAGCAGCCAAGGCGGGGCCAATGGCTACACCTTC	CASSQGGANGYTF	NA	NA	TRBV4-2	TRBJ1-2